This entry lists 15 T cell receptor beta chains sequenced from one sample in a study of glioma-infiltrating T cells after dendritic cell vaccination. Only in-frame clones appear in the TCRdb table, and some are missing; sequencing was by immunoSEQ multiplex PCR. The data hold about 65,000 clones, with approximately 86% observed a single time. The time point denotes: after dendritic cell vaccination, including at tumor progression/relapse. Sequencing was performed on blood, taken after dendritic cell vaccination. The receptors originated from a human donor with glioblastoma.

The CDR3 sequence is CATETVSNQPQHF. For the CDR3, the DNA is TGTGCCACCGAGACAGTCAGCAATCAGCCCCAGCATTTT. J is TRBJ1-5 and V is TRBV6-1; TRBD1 is a possible D gene (5 bases). The CDR3 is 13 amino acids. Trimming left V 10 bases short and J 1 base short, with 11 bases between. Germline V gives CDR1 MNHNS, CDR2 SASEGT.

Only a few counts were recorded for this clone. The chain couples TRBV6-5 to TRBJ2-1; 12 nucleotides agree with TRBD2. This CDR3 region has 16 residues. Germline V CDR1 and CDR2: MNHEY, SVGAGI. With V trimmed by 0 bases and J by 9 bases, 6 bases remained unmatched. The CDR3 reads CASSYSALAGGREQFF. The CDR3 DNA sequence: TGTGCCAGCAGTTACTCGGCTCTAGCGGGGGGGCGTGAGCAGTTCTTC.

In this sample, this clone turned up a few times. This chain connects TRBV10-1 to TRBJ2-1, with TRBD1 as a possible D gene (6 bases). CDR1 is WNHNN, CDR2 SYGVQD, per germline (reference sequence). Trimming shortened V by 3 bases and J by 14 bases, and 14 bases separated the two germline ends. This CDR3 is 12 amino acids long. The CDR3 DNA follows: TGCGCCAGCAGTGACCTACAGGGAAAAAAGTTCTTC. This codes for CASSDLQGKKFF.

The chain links TRBV11-2 to TRBJ2-5; possible D gene TRBD1, 5 bases. This CDR3 comprises 14 residues. Trimming left V 5 bases short and J 1 base short, with 11 bases between. The germline V gene encodes CDR1 SGHAT and CDR2 FQNNGV. The CDR3 DNA reads as TGTGCCAGCAGCCTTAGCCAGGGCCAAGAGACCCAGTACTTC. Its protein product is CASSLSQGQETQYF.

The chain has TRBV7-2 and TRBJ1-5; D is unclear. This CDR3 has 15 amino acids. The V gene's germline CDR1 is SGHTA and CDR2 FQGNSA. Trimming cost V 3 bases and J 3 bases, with 12 bases left between them. In DNA form, the CDR3 reads TGTGCCAGCAGCTTTAGCCAGATGGCCAATCAGCCCCAGCATTTT. Amino acid sequence: CASSFSQMANQPQHF.

The rearrangement links TRBV2 to TRBJ1-2; possible D gene TRBD1, 6 bases. Trimming cost V 4 bases and J 7 bases, with 16 bases left between them. The CDR3 consists of 14 residues. CDR1 and CDR2 (germline): SNHLY, FYNNEI. CDR3 DNA sequence: TGTGCCAGCAGTGGAAGAAGGGAGGGGGGTGGCTACACCTTC. Its protein is CASSGRREGGGYTF.

The V gene is TRBV7-3, the J gene TRBJ2-3, with a tentative D call TRBD2 (6 bases). Trimming cost V 3 bases and J 1 base, with 11 bases left between them. CDR1 is SGHTA, CDR2 FQGTGA, per germline. This CDR3 region has 15 residues. The CDR3 region has the DNA TGTGCCAGCAGCTTCGGCGGGATTCGCACAGATACGCAGTATTTT. This translates into CASSFGGIRTDTQYF.

The chain links TRBV28 to TRBJ1-2; D unresolved. This CDR3 spans 14 amino acids. V was shortened by 5 bases and J by 2 bases, with 12 bases between the two germline ends. Germline values: CDR1 MDHEN, CDR2 SYDVKM. The CDR3 DNA sequence: TGTGCCAGCAGTCTTCTAGACGGGAACTATGGCTACACCTTC. Encoded protein: CASSLLDGNYGYTF.

This chain uses TRBV6-4 with TRBJ2-2; 9 bases are shared with TRBD1. CDR1 and CDR2 (germline): MRHNA, SNTAGT. Germline trimming cut 4 bases from V and 8 bases from J; bases unmatched to any gene: 2. The CDR3 length is 13 residues. This CDR3 is CASSAQGAGELFF. CDR3 bases: TGTGCCAGCAGTGCACAGGGGGCGGGGGAGCTGTTTTTT.

This clone was seen a single time. The genes are TRBV2 and TRBJ2-3; 10 nucleotides line up with TRBD2. The CDR3 has 15 amino acids. Trimming cost V 7 bases and J 0 bases; bases outside gene matches: 4. The V gene's germline CDR1 is SNHLY and CDR2 FYNNEI. CDR3 sequence reads: CASTRTSGSTDTQYF. The CDR3 coding sequence is TGTGCCAGCACCAGGACTAGCGGTAGCACAGATACGCAGTATTTT.

The chain joins TRBV19 to TRBJ2-1; a possible D gene is TRBD2 (7 bases). V was trimmed by 7 bases and J by 8 bases, leaving 15 bases between them. The V gene's germline CDR1 is LNHDA and CDR2 SQIVND (reference sequence). The length of the CDR3 is 13 residues. The CDR3 DNA follows: TGTGCCAGTATGTTTCGGGGGGCCCATGAGCAGTTCTTC. Translation: CASMFRGAHEQFF.

The genes are TRBV5-1 and TRBJ2-5; a weak D match, TRBD1 (5 bases). Germline V gene lookup returns CDR1 SGHRS and CDR2 YFSETQ. The CDR3 runs to 18 residues. The V end lost 0 bases, the J end lost 4 bases, and 22 bases lay between the germline ends. This CDR3 is CASSLAKGSVGDRETQYF. The CDR3 nucleotides are TGCGCCAGCAGCTTGGCCAAGGGGTCAGTAGGGGATCGAGAGACCCAGTACTTC.

The chain employs TRBV20-1 and TRBJ2-7; tentatively, D is TRBD2 (5 bases). Per germline, CDR1 DFQATT and CDR2 SNEGSKA (reference sequence). The CDR3 spans 10 residues. V shed 7 bases and J shed 8 bases, with 12 bases lying between them. The CDR3 bases are TGCAGTGGAGGGAGTAGTAAGCAGTACTTC. Protein sequence: CSGGSSKQYF.

V and J are TRBV7-8 and TRBJ1-1, with a possible D match to TRBD1 (6 bases). CDR3 length equals 15 residues. CDR1 and CDR2 from the germline V gene are SGHVS and FQNEAQ. V was clipped by 0 bases and J by 1 base, with 9 bases between them. The CDR3 protein is CASSLAQGKNTEAFF. CDR3 in DNA: TGTGCCAGCAGCTTAGCGCAGGGGAAGAACACTGAAGCTTTCTTT.

This sequence joins TRBV19 and TRBJ2-3; 8 nucleotides align to TRBD2. V dropped 6 bases and J dropped 4; count of bases not matched to a gene: 12. The germline gives CDR1 LNHDA, CDR2 SQIVND (reference sequence). The CDR3 length is 16 residues. CDR3 coding DNA: TGTGCCAGTAGACGACCTAGCGGGCCATCCCCAGATACGCAGTATTTT. Translation: CASRRPSGPSPDTQYF.